Sequencing of this T cell receptor beta chain was carried out in a study of blood T cell repertoires in COVID-19. Assay: immunoSEQ multiplex PCR; the TCRdb copy retains only in-frame clones and omits some. The repertoire holds approximately 380,000 clones, with 85% as singletons. The CDR3 is made up of 16 amino acids. V dropped 2 bases and J dropped 7; count of bases not matched to a gene: 8. Germline loops: CDR1 SGHRS, CDR2 YFSETQ. Sequencing was performed on peripheral blood. The chain combines TRBV5-1 with TRBJ2-1, with 11 bases aligning to TRBD2. This TCR was recovered from a woman aged 18-29 years with acute or convalescent COVID-19. This CDR3 is CASSFIAGGPGNEQFF. The CDR3 DNA sequence: TGCGCCAGCAGCTTCATAGCGGGAGGGCCGGGGAATGAGCAGTTCTTC. Complete variable domain (other parts from reference TRBV5-1 and TRBJ2-1): KAGVTQTPRYLIKTRGQQVTLSCSPISGHRSVSWYQQTPGQGLQFLFEYFSETQRNKGNFPGRFSGRQFSNSRSEMNVSTLELGDSALYLCASSFIAGGPGNEQFFGPGTRLTVL.